The source of this TCR beta chain is a study of shared clonotypes between healthy human individuals. Data came from immunoSEQ multiplex PCR; TCRdb stores just in-frame clones and leaves some out. The data contain over a million clones, approximately 96% of them singletons. From germline, CDR1 is KGHSH and CDR2 LQKENI. After removal of 2 bases from V and 4 bases from J, the junction contained 4 bases not matched to a gene. The CDR3 is 14 residues long. This clone was detected once. The TCR comes from a man younger than 40 in good health. The sample was naive CD4+ T cells sorted from blood. The sample's subset: CD45RA+ positively selected. This rearrangement joins TRBV18 to TRBJ2-5, with 7 nucleotides matching TRBD1. The CDR3 is CASSPSRGLETQYF. Written as DNA, the CDR3 is TGTGCCAGCTCACCATCAAGGGGGCTAGAGACCCAGTACTTC.